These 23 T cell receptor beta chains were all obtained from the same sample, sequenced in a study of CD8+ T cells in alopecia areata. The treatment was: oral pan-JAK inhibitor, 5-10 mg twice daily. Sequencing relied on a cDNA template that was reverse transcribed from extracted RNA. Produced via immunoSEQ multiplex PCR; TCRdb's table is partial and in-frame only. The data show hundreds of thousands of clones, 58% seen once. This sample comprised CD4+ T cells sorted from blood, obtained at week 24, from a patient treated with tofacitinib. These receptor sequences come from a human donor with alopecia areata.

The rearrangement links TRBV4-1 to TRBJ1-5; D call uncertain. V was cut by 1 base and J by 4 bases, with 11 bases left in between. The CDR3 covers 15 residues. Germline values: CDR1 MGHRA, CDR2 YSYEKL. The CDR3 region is CASSQGQVPNQPQHF. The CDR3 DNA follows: TGCGCCAGCAGCCAAGGCCAGGTCCCTAATCAGCCCCAGCATTTT.

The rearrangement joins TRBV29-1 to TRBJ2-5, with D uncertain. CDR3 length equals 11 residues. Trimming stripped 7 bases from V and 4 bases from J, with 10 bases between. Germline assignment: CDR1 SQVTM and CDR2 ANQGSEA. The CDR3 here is CSGAIGETQYF. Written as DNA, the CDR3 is TGCAGCGGAGCAATTGGAGAGACCCAGTACTTC.

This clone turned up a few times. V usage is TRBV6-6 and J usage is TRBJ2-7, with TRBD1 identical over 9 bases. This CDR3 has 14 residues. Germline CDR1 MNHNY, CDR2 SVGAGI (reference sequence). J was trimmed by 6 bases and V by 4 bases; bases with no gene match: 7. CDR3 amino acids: CASSLDRGNGEQYF. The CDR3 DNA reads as TGTGCCAGCAGTTTGGACAGGGGAAATGGCGAGCAGTACTTC.

In DNA, the CDR3 is TGCGCCAGCAGCTTCGGGCAGGGAAACTACAATGAGCAGTTCTTC. Translating it yields CASSFGQGNYNEQFF. This chain links TRBV5-1 with TRBJ2-1; maybe TRBD1 (5 bases). Trimming left V 2 bases short and J 3 bases short, with 12 bases between. The germline V gene encodes CDR1 SGHRS and CDR2 YFSETQ. This CDR3 is built from 15 residues. The whole variable domain, remainder taken from reference TRBV5-1 and TRBJ2-1, is KAGVTQTPRYLIKTRGQQVTLSCSPISGHRSVSWYQQTPGQGLQFLFEYFSETQRNKGNFPGRFSGRQFSNSRSEMNVSTLELGDSALYLCASSFGQGNYNEQFFGPGTRLTVL.

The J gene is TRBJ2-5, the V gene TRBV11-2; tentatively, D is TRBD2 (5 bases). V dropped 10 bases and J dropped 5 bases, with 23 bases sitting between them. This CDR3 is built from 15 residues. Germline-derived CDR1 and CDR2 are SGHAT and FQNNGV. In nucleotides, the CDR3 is TGTGCCACCCCCGGGTGGGCGGGCTTCCTGGAGACCCAGTACTTC. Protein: CATPGWAGFLETQYF.

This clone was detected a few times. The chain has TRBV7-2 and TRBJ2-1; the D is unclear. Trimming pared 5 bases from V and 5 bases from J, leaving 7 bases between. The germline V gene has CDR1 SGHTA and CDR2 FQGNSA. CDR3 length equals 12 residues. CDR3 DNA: TGTGCCAGCAGCCCCGACCACAATGAGCAGTTCTTC. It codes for CASSPDHNEQFF.

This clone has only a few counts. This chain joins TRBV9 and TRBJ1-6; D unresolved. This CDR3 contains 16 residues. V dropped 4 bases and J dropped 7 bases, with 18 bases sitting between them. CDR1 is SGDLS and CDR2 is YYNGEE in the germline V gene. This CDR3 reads CASSTQSGSSNSPLHF. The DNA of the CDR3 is TGTGCCAGCAGCACGCAGTCCGGCAGCTCCAATTCACCCCTCCACTTT.

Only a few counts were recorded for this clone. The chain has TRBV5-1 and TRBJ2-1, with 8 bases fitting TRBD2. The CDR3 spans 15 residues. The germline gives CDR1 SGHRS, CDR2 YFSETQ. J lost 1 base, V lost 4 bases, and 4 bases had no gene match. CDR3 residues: CASSDSGESYNEQFF. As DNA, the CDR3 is TGCGCCAGCAGCGATAGCGGGGAGTCCTACAATGAGCAGTTCTTC.

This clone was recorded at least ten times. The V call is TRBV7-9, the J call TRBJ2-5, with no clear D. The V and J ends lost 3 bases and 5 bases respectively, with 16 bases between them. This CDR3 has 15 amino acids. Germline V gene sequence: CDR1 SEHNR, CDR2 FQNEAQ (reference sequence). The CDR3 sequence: CASSFGQTPLETQYF. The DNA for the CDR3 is TGTGCCAGCAGCTTCGGGCAGACCCCTTTGGAGACCCAGTACTTC. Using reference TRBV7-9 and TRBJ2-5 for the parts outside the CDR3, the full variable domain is DTGVSQNPRHKITKRGQNVTFRCDPISEHNRLYWYRQTLGQGPEFLTYFQNEAQLEKSRLLSDRFSAERPKGSFSTLEIQRTEQGDSAMYLCASSFGQTPLETQYFGPGTRLLVL.

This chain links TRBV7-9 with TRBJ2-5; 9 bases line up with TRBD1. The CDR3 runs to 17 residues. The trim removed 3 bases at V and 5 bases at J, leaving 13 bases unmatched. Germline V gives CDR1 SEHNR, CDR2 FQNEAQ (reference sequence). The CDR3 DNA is TGTGCCAGCAGCTTGGGTAGGACAGGGGAGGTTCGGGAGACCCAGTACTTC. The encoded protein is CASSLGRTGEVRETQYF.

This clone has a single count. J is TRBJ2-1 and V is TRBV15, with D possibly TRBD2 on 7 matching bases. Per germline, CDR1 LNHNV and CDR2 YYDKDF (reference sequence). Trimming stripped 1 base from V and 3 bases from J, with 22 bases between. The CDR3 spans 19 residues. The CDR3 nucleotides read TGTGCCACCAGCAGAGTCAGAGGGGGGGCCTCGGCTAACTACAATGAGCAGTTCTTC. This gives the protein CATSRVRGGASANYNEQFF.

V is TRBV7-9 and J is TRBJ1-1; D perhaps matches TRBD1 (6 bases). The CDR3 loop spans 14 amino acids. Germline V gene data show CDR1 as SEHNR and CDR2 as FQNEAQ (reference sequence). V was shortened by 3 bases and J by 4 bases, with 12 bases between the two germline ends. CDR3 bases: TGTGCCAGCAGCTTCGGACAGCGGGGCACTGAAGCTTTCTTT. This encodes CASSFGQRGTEAFF.

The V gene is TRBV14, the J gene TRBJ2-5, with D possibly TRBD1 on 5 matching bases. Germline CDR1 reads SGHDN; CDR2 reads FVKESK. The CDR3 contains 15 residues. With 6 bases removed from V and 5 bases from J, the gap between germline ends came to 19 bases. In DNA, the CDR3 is TGTGCCAGCAGTGAAGGGGCCAGGCTTCGGGAGACCCAGTACTTC. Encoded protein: CASSEGARLRETQYF.

DNA for the CDR3: TGTGCCAGTAGTATACAGAGGGAGACCCAGTACTTC. Protein sequence: CASSIQRETQYF. This chain connects TRBV19 to TRBJ2-5; D uncertain. The CDR3 length is 12 residues. Germline assignment: CDR1 LNHDA and CDR2 SQIVND (reference sequence). Trimming pared 2 bases from V and 5 bases from J, leaving 6 bases between.

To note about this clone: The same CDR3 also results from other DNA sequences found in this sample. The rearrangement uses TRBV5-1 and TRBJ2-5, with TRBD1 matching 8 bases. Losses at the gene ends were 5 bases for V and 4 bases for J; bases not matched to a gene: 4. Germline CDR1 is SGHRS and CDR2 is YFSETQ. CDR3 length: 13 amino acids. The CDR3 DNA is TGCGCCAGCAGTCCGGACAGGGCAGAGACCCAGTACTTC. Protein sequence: CASSPDRAETQYF.

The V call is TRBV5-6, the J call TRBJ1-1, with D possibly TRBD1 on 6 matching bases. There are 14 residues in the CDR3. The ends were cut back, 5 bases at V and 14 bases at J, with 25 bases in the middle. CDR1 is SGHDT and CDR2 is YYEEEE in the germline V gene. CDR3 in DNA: TGTGCCAGCAGTTTAGTATCCCGACAGGAGGGTCTGTTCTTT. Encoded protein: CASSLVSRQEGLFF.

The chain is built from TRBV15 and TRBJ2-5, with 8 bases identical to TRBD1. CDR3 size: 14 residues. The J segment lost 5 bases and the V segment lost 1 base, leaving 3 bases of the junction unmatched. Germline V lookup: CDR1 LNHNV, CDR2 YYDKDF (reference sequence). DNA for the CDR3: TGTGCCACCAGCAGAGCCCCAGGGGGCGAGACCCAGTACTTC. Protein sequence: CATSRAPGGETQYF.

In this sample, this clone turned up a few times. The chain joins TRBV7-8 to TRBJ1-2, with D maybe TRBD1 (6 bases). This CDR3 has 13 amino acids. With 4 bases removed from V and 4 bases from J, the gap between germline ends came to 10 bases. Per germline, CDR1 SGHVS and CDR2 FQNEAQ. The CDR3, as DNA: TGTGCCAGCAGCTCAGACAGGATCTATGGCTACACCTTC. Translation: CASSSDRIYGYTF.

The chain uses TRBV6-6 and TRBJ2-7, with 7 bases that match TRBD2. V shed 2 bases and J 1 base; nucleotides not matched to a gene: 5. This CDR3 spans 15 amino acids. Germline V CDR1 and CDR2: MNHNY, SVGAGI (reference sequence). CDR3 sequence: CASSYGRGDSYEQYF. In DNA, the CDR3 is TGTGCCAGCAGTTACGGTCGGGGGGATTCCTACGAGCAGTACTTC.

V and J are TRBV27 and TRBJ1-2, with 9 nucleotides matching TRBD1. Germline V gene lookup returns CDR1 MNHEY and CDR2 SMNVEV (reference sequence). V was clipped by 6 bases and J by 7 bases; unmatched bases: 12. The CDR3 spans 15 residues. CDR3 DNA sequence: TGTGCCAGCAGGTTGGAGGACAGGGGTCGTGGTGGCTACACCTTC. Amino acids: CASRLEDRGRGGYTF.

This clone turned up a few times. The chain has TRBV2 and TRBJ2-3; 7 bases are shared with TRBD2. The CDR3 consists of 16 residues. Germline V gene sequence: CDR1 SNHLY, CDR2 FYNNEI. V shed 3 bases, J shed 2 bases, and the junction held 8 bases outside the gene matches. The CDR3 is CASSDGRFFDTDTQYF. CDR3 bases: TGTGCCAGCAGTGACGGGAGGTTCTTCGACACAGATACGCAGTATTTT.

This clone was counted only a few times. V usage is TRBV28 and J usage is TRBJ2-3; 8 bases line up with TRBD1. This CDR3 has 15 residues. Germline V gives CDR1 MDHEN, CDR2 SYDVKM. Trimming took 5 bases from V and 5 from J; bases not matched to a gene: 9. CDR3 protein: CASSQTGDALDTQYF. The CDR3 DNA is TGTGCCAGCAGTCAGACAGGGGACGCCTTAGATACGCAGTATTTT.

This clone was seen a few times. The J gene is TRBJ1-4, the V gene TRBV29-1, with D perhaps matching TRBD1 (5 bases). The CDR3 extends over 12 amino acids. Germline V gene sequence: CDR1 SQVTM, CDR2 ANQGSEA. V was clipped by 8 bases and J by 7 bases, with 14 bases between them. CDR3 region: CSFQGLGEKLFF. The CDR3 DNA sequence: TGCAGCTTCCAGGGTCTGGGTGAAAAACTGTTTTTT.